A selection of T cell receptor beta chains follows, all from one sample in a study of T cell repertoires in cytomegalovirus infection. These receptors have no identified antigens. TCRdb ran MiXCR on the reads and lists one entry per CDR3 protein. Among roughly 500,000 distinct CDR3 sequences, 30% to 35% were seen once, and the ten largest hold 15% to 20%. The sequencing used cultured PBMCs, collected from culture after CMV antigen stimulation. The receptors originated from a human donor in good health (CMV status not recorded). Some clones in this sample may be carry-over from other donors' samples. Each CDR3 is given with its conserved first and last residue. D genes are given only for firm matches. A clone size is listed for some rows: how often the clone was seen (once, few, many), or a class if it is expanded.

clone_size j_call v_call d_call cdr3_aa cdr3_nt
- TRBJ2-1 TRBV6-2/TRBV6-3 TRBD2 CASLPSGHNEQFF TGTGCCAGCCTGCCTAGCGGACACAATGAGCAGTTCTTC
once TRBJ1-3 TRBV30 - CAWFSGQSGNTIYF TGTGCCTGGTTCTCGGGGCAATCTGGAAACACCATATATTTT
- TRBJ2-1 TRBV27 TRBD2 CASSFIPSGRAVNEQFF TGTGCCAGCAGTTTTATCCCTAGCGGGAGGGCCGTTAATGAGCAGTTCTTC
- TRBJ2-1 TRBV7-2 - CASSPMPVSTGSQQFF TGTGCCAGCAGCCCAATGCCGGTTTCGACCGGTTCGCAGCAGTTCTTC
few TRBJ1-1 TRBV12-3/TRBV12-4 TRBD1 CASRLRQGPSTEAFF TGTGCCAGCAGACTAAGACAGGGGCCTAGCACTGAAGCTTTCTTT
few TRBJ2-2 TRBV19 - CASSIPGRTGELFF TGTGCCAGTAGTATCCCAGGGAGGACCGGGGAGCTGTTTTTT
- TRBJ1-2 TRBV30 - CAWSPGGNYGYTF TGTGCCTGGAGTCCGGGTGGAAACTATGGCTACACCTTC
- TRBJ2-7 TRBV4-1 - CASSQDLSAAYEQYF TGCGCCAGCAGCCAAGATCTATCGGCCGCCTACGAGCAGTACTTC
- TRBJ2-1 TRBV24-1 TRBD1 CATSDLDRARENEQFF TGTGCCACCAGTGACCTGGACAGGGCCCGGGAAAATGAGCAGTTCTTC
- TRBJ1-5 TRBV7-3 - CASSKTQPQHF TGTGCCAGCAGCAAGACTCAGCCCCAGCATTTT
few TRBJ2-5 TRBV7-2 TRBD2 CASSSNIVVAGAKETQYF TGTGCCAGCAGCTCAAACATCGTGGTAGCGGGAGCCAAAGAGACCCAGTACTTC
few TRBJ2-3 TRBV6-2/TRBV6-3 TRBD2 CASSYPLKKSSGRSTDTQYF TGTGCCAGCAGTTACCCATTGAAGAAGTCTAGCGGGAGAAGCACAGATACGCAGTATTTT
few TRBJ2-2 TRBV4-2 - CASSLPPGPMDRNTGELFF TGTGCCAGCAGCCTCCCCCCGGGACCAATGGATCGGAACACCGGGGAGCTGTTTTTT
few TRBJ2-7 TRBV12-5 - CASGTRPRADYEQYF TGTGCTAGTGGTACACGCCCCCGGGCAGATTACGAGCAGTACTTC
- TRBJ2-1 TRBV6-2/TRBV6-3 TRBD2 CASSHRDYQNNEQFF TGTGCCAGCAGTCACCGGGACTATCAGAATAATGAGCAGTTCTTC
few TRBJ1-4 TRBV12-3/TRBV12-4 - CASSIGDLEKLFF TGTGCCAGCAGTATCGGAGACCTTGAAAAACTGTTTTTT
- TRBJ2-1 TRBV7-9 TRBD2 CASSLAGTSGSRDEQFF TGTGCCAGCAGCTTAGCTGGGACTAGCGGGAGTCGCGATGAGCAGTTCTTC
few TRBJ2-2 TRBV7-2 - CASSLLYREKTGELFF TGTGCCAGCAGCTTATTATACAGGGAAAAAACCGGGGAGCTGTTTTTT
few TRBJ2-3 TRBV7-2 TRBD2 CASSEDGLAGPTDTQYF TGTGCCAGCAGCGAAGACGGGCTAGCGGGACCCACAGATACGCAGTATTTT
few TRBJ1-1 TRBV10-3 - CAISFSGGNTEAFF TGTGCCATCAGTTTTTCGGGGGGGAACACTGAAGCTTTCTTT
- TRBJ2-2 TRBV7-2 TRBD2 CASRRASGSPGELFF TGTGCCAGCAGGCGGGCTAGCGGGAGCCCCGGGGAGCTGTTTTTT
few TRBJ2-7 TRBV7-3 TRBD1 CASSLSPGGYEQYF TGTGCCAGCAGCTTAAGTCCAGGGGGTTACGAGCAGTACTTC
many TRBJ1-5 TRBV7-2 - CASSLGTGYNQPQHF TGTGCCAGCAGCTTAGGGACTGGATACAATCAGCCCCAGCATTTT
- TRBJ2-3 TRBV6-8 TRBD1 CASSYSGTEQGDTQYF TGTGCCAGCAGTTACTCTGGGACCGAACAGGGGGATACGCAGTATTTT
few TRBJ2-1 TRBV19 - CASSIRTGSYNEQFF TGTGCCAGTAGTATTCGGACTGGCTCCTACAATGAGCAGTTCTTC
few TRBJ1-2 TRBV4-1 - CASSQVTEGGYTF TGCGCCAGCAGCCAAGTGACGGAGGGTGGCTACACCTTC
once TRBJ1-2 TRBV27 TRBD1 CASSLRVRGSGGYTF TGTGCCAGCAGTTTAAGAGTCAGGGGGTCGGGTGGCTACACCTTC
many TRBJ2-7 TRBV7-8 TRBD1 CASSLERWQGASYEQYF TGTGCCAGCAGCTTAGAGAGGTGGCAGGGGGCTTCCTACGAGCAGTACTTC
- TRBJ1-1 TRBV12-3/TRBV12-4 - CASRSRPSIRAFF TGTGCCAGCAGAAGTAGGCCTTCTATAAGGGCTTTCTTT
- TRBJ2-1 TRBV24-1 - CATSDFSNPYNEQFF TGTGCCACCAGTGATTTTAGCAATCCGTACAATGAGCAGTTCTTC
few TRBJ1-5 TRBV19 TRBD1 CASSPRGEPQHF TGTGCCAGTAGTCCCAGGGGGGAGCCCCAGCATTTT
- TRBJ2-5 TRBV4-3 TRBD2 CASSQDSGSETQYF TGCGCCAGCAGCCAAGATAGCGGGAGCGAGACCCAGTACTTC
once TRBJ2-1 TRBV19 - CASSGRSQQFF TGTGCCAGTAGTGGCAGATCCCAGCAGTTCTTC
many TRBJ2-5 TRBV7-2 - CASSFRQIQETQYF TGTGCCAGCAGCTTTCGACAGATCCAAGAGACCCAGTACTTC
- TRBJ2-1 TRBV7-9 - CASSLDGDNGLF TGTGCCAGCAGCTTAGACGGGGACAACGGACTCTTC
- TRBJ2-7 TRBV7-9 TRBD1 CASSFYRDRGPYEQYF TGTGCCAGCAGCTTCTACCGGGACAGGGGACCCTACGAGCAGTACTTC
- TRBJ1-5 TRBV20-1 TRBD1 CSASWDRNQPQHF TGCAGTGCTAGCTGGGACAGAAATCAGCCCCAGCATTTT
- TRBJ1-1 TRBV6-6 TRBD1 CASSQQGAGTEAFF TGTGCCAGCAGTCAACAGGGGGCCGGGACTGAAGCTTTCTTT
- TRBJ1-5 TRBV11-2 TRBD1 CASSLDGTGDQPQHF TGTGCCAGCAGCTTAGACGGGACAGGGGATCAGCCCCAGCATTTT
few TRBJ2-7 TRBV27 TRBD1 CASKSRGSYEQYF TGTGCCAGCAAGAGCAGGGGGTCTTACGAGCAGTACTTC
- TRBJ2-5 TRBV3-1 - CASSQGRGETQYF TGTGCCAGCAGCCAAGGGCGTGGTGAGACCCAGTACTTC
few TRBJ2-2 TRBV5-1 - CASSLDRSGELFF TGCGCCAGCAGCTTGGACAGGTCCGGGGAGCTGTTTTTT
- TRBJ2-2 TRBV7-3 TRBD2 CASSTFSGIGELFF TGTGCCAGCAGCACGTTTAGCGGGATCGGGGAGCTGTTTTTT
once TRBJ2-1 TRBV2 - CASSARVDNEQFF TGTGCCAGCAGTGCACGAGTTGACAATGAGCAGTTCTTC
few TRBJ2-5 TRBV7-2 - CASSLNFGGETQYF TGTGCCAGCAGCTTAAATTTCGGGGGCGAGACCCAGTACTTC
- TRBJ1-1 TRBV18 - CASSPPQGVEAFF TGTGCCAGCTCACCACCTCAGGGTGTGGAAGCTTTCTTT
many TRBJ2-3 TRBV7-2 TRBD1 CASSLWTGSTDTQYF TGTGCCAGCAGCTTATGGACAGGGAGCACAGATACGCAGTATTTT
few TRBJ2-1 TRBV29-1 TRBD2 CSVERGLADEQFF TGCAGCGTTGAAAGGGGACTAGCGGACGAGCAGTTCTTC
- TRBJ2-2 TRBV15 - CATSRVRENTGELFF TGTGCCACCAGCAGAGTCCGGGAGAACACCGGGGAGCTGTTTTTT
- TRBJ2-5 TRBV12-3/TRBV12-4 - CASSWASKETQYF TGTGCCAGCAGTTGGGCTAGCAAAGAGACCCAGTACTTC
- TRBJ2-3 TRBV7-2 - CASSLVFSPEYF TGTGCCAGCAGCTTAGTGTTCTCCCCGGAGTATTTT
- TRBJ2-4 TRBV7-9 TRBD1 CASSEGQGAFDIQYF TGTGCCAGCAGCGAGGGACAGGGGGCATTTGACATTCAGTACTTC
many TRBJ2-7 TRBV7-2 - CASSLKSMSYEQYF TGTGCCAGCAGCCTAAAATCGATGTCCTACGAGCAGTACTTC
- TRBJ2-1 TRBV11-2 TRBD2 CASRLSSGIGGEQFF TGTGCCAGCAGGTTATCCAGCGGGATCGGTGGTGAGCAGTTCTTC
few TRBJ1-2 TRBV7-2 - CASSLRDTNYGYTF TGTGCCAGCAGCTTAAGGGACACCAACTATGGCTACACCTTC
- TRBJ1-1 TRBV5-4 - CASSPPGATEAFF TGTGCCAGCAGCCCCCCAGGGGCCACTGAAGCTTTCTTT
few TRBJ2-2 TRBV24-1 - CATSGWTGELFF TGTGCCACCAGTGGCTGGACCGGGGAGCTGTTTTTT